This T cell receptor (beta chain) was captured by sequencing in a study of shared clonotypes between healthy human individuals. Some clones are missing from TCRdb's copy, which holds only in-frame ones; the method was immunoSEQ multiplex PCR. This sample has under 200,000 clones, with 80% to 95% found just once. Per germline, CDR1 MNHNS and CDR2 SASEGT. This CDR3 is built from 13 residues. Between the trimmed V and J ends, which lost 7 bases and 0 bases, there was a span of 7 bases. This chain uses TRBV6-1 with TRBJ1-5; D uncertain. The origin of this receptor is a woman in her twenties or thirties in good health. Sequencing was carried out using naive CD4+ T cells sorted from blood. Subset of the sample: CD45RA+ positively selected. The CDR3 sequence: CASTGYSNQPQHF. The CDR3 DNA reads as TGTGCCAGCACGGGTTATAGCAATCAGCCCCAGCATTTT.